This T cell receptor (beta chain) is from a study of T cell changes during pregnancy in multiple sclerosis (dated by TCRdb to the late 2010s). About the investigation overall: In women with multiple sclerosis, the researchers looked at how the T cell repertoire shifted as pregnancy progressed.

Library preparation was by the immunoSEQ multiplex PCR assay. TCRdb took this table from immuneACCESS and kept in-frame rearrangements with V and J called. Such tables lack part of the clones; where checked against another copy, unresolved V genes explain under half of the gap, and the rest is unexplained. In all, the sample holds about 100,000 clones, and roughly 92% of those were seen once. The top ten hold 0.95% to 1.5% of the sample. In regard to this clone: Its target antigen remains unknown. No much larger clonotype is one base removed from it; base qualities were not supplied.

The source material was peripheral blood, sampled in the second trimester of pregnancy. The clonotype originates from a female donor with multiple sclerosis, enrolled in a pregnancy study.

In nucleotide form, the sequence is TGTGCCATCAGGGGGGACAGGGAGGATGAAAAACTGTTTTTT. The translation is CAIRGDREDEKLFF. The chain is assembled from TRBV10-3 and TRBJ1-4, and TRBD1 aligns with 9 junction nucleotides. CDR3 length: 14 amino acids, cysteine to phenylalanine. Solely the CDR3 DNA is kept, with 42 bases framed from the first base. Here V drops 6 bases and J drops 6 bases, and the junction holds 5 bases not matched to any gene. The germline V gene sets CDR1 to ENHRY and CDR2 to SYGVKD.